These 18 T cell receptor beta chains originate from one sample sequenced in a study of blood T cell repertoires in COVID-19. The assay was immunoSEQ multiplex PCR, and TCRdb's table has in-frame clones only and misses some. The sample holds about 240,000 clones; around 89% are singletons and the top ten take 0.9% to 1%. Sample: peripheral blood. Source of these receptors: a woman in her thirties or forties who had recovered from COVID-19.

The rearrangement uses TRBV30 and TRBJ2-4, with D perhaps matching TRBD2 (6 bases). V was pared by 0 bases and J by 1 base, with 7 bases between. Germline CDR1 GTSNPN, CDR2 SVGIG (reference sequence). CDR3 length: 14 residues. CDR3 protein: CAWSVRGAKNIQYF. DNA of the CDR3: TGTGCCTGGAGTGTACGGGGGGCCAAAAACATTCAGTACTTC.

This chain uses TRBV11-3 with TRBJ2-2; 13 bases match TRBD2. V trimming: 5 bases; J trimming: 5 bases; junction bases outside the gene matches: 5. The CDR3 spans 16 residues. Germline CDR1 SGHNT, CDR2 YENEEA. CDR3: CASSVGLAGETGELFF. CDR3 in DNA: TGTGCCAGCAGCGTAGGACTAGCGGGAGAGACCGGGGAGCTGTTTTTT. Using reference TRBV11-3 and TRBJ2-2 for the parts outside the CDR3, the full variable domain is EAGVVQSPRYKIIEKKQPVAFWCNPISGHNTLYWYLQNLGQGPELLIRYENEEAVDDSQLPKDRFSAERLKGVDSTLKIQPAELGDSAVYLCASSVGLAGETGELFFGEGSRLTVL.

This sequence joins TRBV29-1 and TRBJ1-2; D ambiguous. The CDR3 totals 14 residues. The germline gives CDR1 SQVTM, CDR2 ANQGSEA. The V and J ends lost 0 bases and 0 bases respectively, with 8 bases between them. This CDR3 reads CSVEDPNANYGYTF. CDR3 bases: TGCAGCGTTGAAGATCCTAACGCTAACTATGGCTACACCTTC.

The V and J genes are TRBV29-1 and TRBJ2-1; 7 bases are a match to TRBD1. Germline V gene data show CDR1 as SQVTM and CDR2 as ANQGSEA. CDR3 size: 15 residues. V lost 3 bases, J lost 4 bases, and 9 bases stayed unmatched. This CDR3 reads CSVDRGQRSYNEQFF. The DNA for the CDR3 is TGCAGCGTTGATAGGGGACAGAGAAGTTACAATGAGCAGTTCTTC.

The chain combines TRBV24-1 with TRBJ2-3, with TRBD2 matching 7 bases. Per germline, CDR1 KGHDR and CDR2 SFDVKD. Losses at the gene ends were 5 bases for V and 0 bases for J; bases not matched to a gene: 4. This CDR3 comprises 15 residues. The CDR3 loop is CATSVRGSSTDTQYF. In DNA, the CDR3 is TGTGCCACCAGTGTGCGGGGGTCTAGCACAGATACGCAGTATTTT.

This chain joins TRBV7-2 and TRBJ2-2, with unresolved D. Germline-derived CDR1 and CDR2 are SGHTA and FQGNSA. Trimming cost V 3 bases and J 4 bases, with 12 bases left between them. The CDR3 spans 15 residues. The CDR3 protein is CASSLSRPATGELFF. The DNA of the CDR3 is TGTGCCAGCAGCTTGTCCAGGCCGGCCACCGGGGAGCTGTTTTTT.

The chain has TRBV5-1 and TRBJ2-7, with TRBD1 identical over 8 bases. The CDR3 consists of 16 residues. Germline V gives CDR1 SGHRS, CDR2 YFSETQ. The junction had 10 bases not matched to a gene; V was cut back by 2 bases and J by 3 bases. CDR3 nucleotides: TGCGCCAGCAGCTTTGGGGGAATAACAGGGGGCTACGAGCAGTACTTC. This translates into CASSFGGITGGYEQYF.

The chain uses TRBV18 and TRBJ1-6; D is possibly TRBD1 (5 bases). V lost 3 bases and J 7 bases, leaving 13 bases between the germline ends. Germline V gene lookup returns CDR1 KGHSH and CDR2 LQKENI. The CDR3 has 15 residues. CDR3 sequence reads: CASSPTGLMNSPLHF. The CDR3 DNA reads as TGTGCCAGCTCACCGACGGGACTGATGAATTCACCCCTCCACTTT. Looking up the rest from reference TRBV18 and TRBJ1-6 gives the full variable domain: NAGVMQNPRHLVRRRGQEARLRCSPMKGHSHVYWYRQLPEEGLKFMVYLQKENIIDESGMPKERFSAEFPKEGPSILRIQQVVRGDSAAYFCASSPTGLMNSPLHFGNGTRLTVT.

The genes are TRBV5-5 and TRBJ1-2, with 7 bases fitting TRBD1. This CDR3 region has 15 residues. Germline V gene data show CDR1 as SGHKS and CDR2 as YYEKEE (reference sequence). After removal of 5 bases from V and 1 base from J, the junction contained 8 bases not matched to a gene. The CDR3 DNA reads as TGTGCCAGCAGGGCGCCAGGGGGTATTAACTATGGCTACACCTTC. This codes for CASRAPGGINYGYTF.

This chain joins TRBV6-5 and TRBJ1-2; 8 bases align to TRBD1. Germline loops: CDR1 MNHEY, CDR2 SVGAGI. The CDR3 consists of 13 residues. V dropped 6 bases and J dropped 3; count of bases not matched to a gene: 3. The CDR3 nucleotides are TGTGCCAGCAGCGCGGGACAGGACTATGGCTACACCTTC. As protein: CASSAGQDYGYTF.

This rearrangement joins TRBV9 to TRBJ2-3; D is unclear. V shed 0 bases and J shed 0 bases, with 8 bases lying between them. Germline CDR1 is SGDLS and CDR2 is YYNGEE. The CDR3 consists of 15 residues. The CDR3 DNA is TGTGCCAGCAGCGTAGTGGCAGTAAGCACAGATACGCAGTATTTT. Translating gives CASSVVAVSTDTQYF. Filled out from reference TRBV9 and TRBJ2-3, the complete variable domain reads DSGVTQTPKHLITATGQRVTLRCSPRSGDLSVYWYQQSLDQGLQFLIQYYNGEERAKGNILERFSAQQFPDLHSELNLSSLELGDSALYFCASSVVAVSTDTQYFGPGTRLTVL.

The chain couples TRBV4-2 to TRBJ1-6; 7 nucleotides match TRBD1. The CDR3 loop spans 17 amino acids. CDR1 and CDR2 (germline): LGHNA, YNFKEQ. Losses at the gene ends were 1 base for V and 6 bases for J; bases not matched to a gene: 9. The CDR3 coding sequence is TGTGCCAGCAGCCAAGGGGGTCAGGGGGTCCTTAATTCACCCCTCCACTTT. Translation gives CASSQGGQGVLNSPLHF.

The chain links TRBV6-2 or TRBV6-3 to TRBJ2-1; weak D call: TRBD2 (5 bases). Trimming took off 2 bases at V and 11 bases at J, with 10 bases between the two ends. This CDR3 is 12 amino acids long. CDR1 and CDR2 from the germline V gene are MNHEY and SVGEGT. The CDR3 coding sequence is TGTGCCAGCAGTTACGTGGCGGGCCAGCAGTTCTTC. Translation: CASSYVAGQQFF.

This chain joins TRBV7-9 and TRBJ1-4; 8 bases agree with TRBD1. CDR3 length: 14 amino acids. V lost 5 bases, J lost 5 bases, and 4 bases stayed unmatched. The germline gives CDR1 SEHNR, CDR2 FQNEAQ (reference sequence). This CDR3 reads CASSVGQGNEKLFF. Here the CDR3 DNA reads TGTGCCAGCAGCGTAGGACAGGGCAATGAAAAACTGTTTTTT.

The chain joins TRBV29-1 to TRBJ2-7; 7 bases line up with TRBD2. The CDR3 loop spans 15 amino acids. Germline values: CDR1 SQVTM, CDR2 ANQGSEA. The V segment lost 6 bases and the J segment 0 bases; nucleotides outside the gene matches: 11. Here the CDR3 reads CSVARGSGPSYEQYF. The CDR3 coding sequence is TGCAGCGTCGCCCGCGGTAGCGGGCCCTCCTACGAGCAGTACTTC.

This clone came up a few times. The chain combines TRBV4-1 with TRBJ2-7; D is perhaps TRBD1 (5 bases). The CDR3 runs to 15 residues. Looked up from germline, CDR1 is MGHRA and CDR2 is YSYEKL. Trimming removed 0 bases at V and 3 bases at J, with 12 bases between. The CDR3 bases are TGCGCCAGCAGCCAAGATGCGGACACCCGCTACGAGCAGTACTTC. Protein product: CASSQDADTRYEQYF.

This clone was seen a handful of times. The chain joins TRBV27 to TRBJ1-5; D is unclear. CDR1 is MNHEY and CDR2 is SMNVEV in the germline V gene (reference sequence). V lost 5 bases and J lost 10, with 15 bases in between. CDR3 length equals 13 residues. CDR3 sequence reads: CASSPNPGLPQHF. The CDR3 DNA sequence: TGTGCCAGCAGTCCAAATCCCGGTCTACCCCAGCATTTT.

The CDR3 DNA sequence: TGTGCCACCAGTGCTAGCGGGCCCACCTTGACCTACAATGAGCAGTTCTTC. This encodes CATSASGPTLTYNEQFF. The rearrangement joins TRBV24-1 to TRBJ2-1; TRBD2 agrees at 8 bases. The CDR3 extends over 17 amino acids. With 5 bases clipped from V and 2 bases from J, the junction kept 10 bases outside the gene matches. Per the germline V gene, CDR1 is KGHDR and CDR2 is SFDVKD.